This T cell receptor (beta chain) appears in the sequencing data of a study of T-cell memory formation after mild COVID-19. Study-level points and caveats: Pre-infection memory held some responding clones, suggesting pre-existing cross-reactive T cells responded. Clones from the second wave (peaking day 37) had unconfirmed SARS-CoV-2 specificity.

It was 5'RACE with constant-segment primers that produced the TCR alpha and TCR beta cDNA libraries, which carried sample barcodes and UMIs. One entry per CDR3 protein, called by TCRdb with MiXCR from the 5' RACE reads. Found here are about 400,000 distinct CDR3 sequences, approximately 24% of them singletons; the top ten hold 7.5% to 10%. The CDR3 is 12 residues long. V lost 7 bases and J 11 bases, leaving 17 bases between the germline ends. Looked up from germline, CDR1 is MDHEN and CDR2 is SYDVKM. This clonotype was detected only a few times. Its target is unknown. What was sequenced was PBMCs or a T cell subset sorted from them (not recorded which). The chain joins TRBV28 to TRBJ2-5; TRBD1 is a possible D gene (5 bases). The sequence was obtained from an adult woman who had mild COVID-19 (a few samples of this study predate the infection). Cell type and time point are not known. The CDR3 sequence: CASTQDGHWQYF. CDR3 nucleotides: TGTGCCAGCACGCAGGACGGACACTGGCAGTACTTC.